One T cell receptor beta chain is described in this entry. The source of the sample is a study of blood T cell repertoires in COVID-19. In assigning cohorts, the study relied on participant-reported clinical history. This CDR3 is built from 15 residues. Trimming took 4 bases from V and 6 from J; bases not matched to a gene: 7. The germline V gene encodes CDR1 SGDLS and CDR2 YYNGEE. This table comes from immunoSEQ multiplex PCR, and its TCRdb copy is limited to in-frame clones, with some not included. Here the sample spans 200,000 to 250,000 clones, 85% being singletons. The sequenced sample was PBMCs or T cells enriched from blood (not recorded which). The origin of this receptor is a woman in her 50s with acute COVID-19. J is TRBJ2-2 and V is TRBV9, with 9 bases lining up with TRBD1. The CDR3 reads CASSPGTGSAGELFF. The DNA of the CDR3 is TGTGCCAGCAGCCCAGGGACAGGGAGCGCCGGGGAGCTGTTTTTT.